These 18 T cell receptor beta chains were sequenced from one sample in a study of shared clonotypes between healthy human individuals. Assay: immunoSEQ multiplex PCR; the TCRdb copy retains only in-frame clones and omits some. This table holds about 2.2 million clones, about 93% found once. CD8 cells classed as naive were CD45RO-negative and positively selected for CCR7, excluding terminally differentiated effector memory CD45RA+ cells. The sequenced sample was naive CD8+ T cells from PBMCs. These receptors came from a man aged 18 to 30 in good health. Some clones in this sample may be carry-over from other donors' samples.

V gene TRBV5-1 combines with J gene TRBJ2-1; 7 bases align to TRBD1. Germline V gene lookup returns CDR1 SGHRS and CDR2 YFSETQ. The CDR3 spans 17 residues. Trimming removed 1 base from V and 1 base from J; junction bases left unmatched: 8. The CDR3 loop is CASSLKGAEPSYNEQFF. The CDR3 region has the DNA TGCGCCAGCAGCTTGAAGGGGGCGGAACCTTCCTACAATGAGCAGTTCTTC.

The chain is built from TRBV27 and TRBJ1-5; D ambiguous. V was shortened by 1 base and J by 7 bases, with 11 bases between the two germline ends. Per germline, CDR1 MNHEY and CDR2 SMNVEV (reference sequence). The CDR3 is 14 residues long. The CDR3 bases are TGTGCCAGCAGTTTATATTCCGATCTGCAGCCCCAGCATTTT. This codes for CASSLYSDLQPQHF.

This clone was observed once. The genes are TRBV6-4 and TRBJ1-5; TRBD1 matches at 9 bases. With 6 bases clipped from V and 5 bases from J, the junction kept 8 bases outside the gene matches. The CDR3 consists of 15 residues. Per germline, CDR1 MRHNA and CDR2 SNTAGT. The CDR3 loop is CASSPNRGRDQPQHF. CDR3 in DNA: TGTGCCAGCAGCCCAAACAGGGGGCGCGATCAGCCCCAGCATTTT.

This clone occurred once. The rearrangement joins TRBV5-4 to TRBJ2-3; maybe TRBD2 (5 bases). This CDR3 is built from 13 residues. Trimming shortened V by 3 bases and J by 6 bases, and 11 bases separated the two germline ends. Germline-derived CDR1 and CDR2 are SGHNT and YYREEE (reference sequence). The CDR3 sequence: CASSSGKSDTQYF. The CDR3 region has the DNA TGTGCCAGCAGCTCGGGGAAATCCGATACGCAGTATTTT.

The chain employs TRBV29-1 and TRBJ1-4, with D maybe TRBD1 (6 bases). The CDR3 extends over 12 amino acids. CDR1 and CDR2 (germline): SQVTM, ANQGSEA. The V end was cut by 6 bases, the J end by 10 bases, with 15 bases between. CDR3 protein: CSVVGGPGKLFF. The CDR3, as DNA: TGCAGCGTAGTCGGGGGGCCCGGAAAACTGTTTTTT.

The chain is built from TRBV5-1 and TRBJ2-1, with TRBD2 matching 9 bases. J gave up 4 bases and V 4 bases, and 9 bases lay outside the gene matches. The CDR3 runs to 16 residues. Germline CDR1 and CDR2: SGHRS and YFSETQ. The CDR3 region has the DNA TGCGCCAGCAGCCCGGGGGCTAGCGGGATTTACAATGAGCAGTTCTTC. Protein sequence: CASSPGASGIYNEQFF. Full variable domain (outside the CDR3, taken from reference TRBV5-1 and TRBJ2-1): KAGVTQTPRYLIKTRGQQVTLSCSPISGHRSVSWYQQTPGQGLQFLFEYFSETQRNKGNFPGRFSGRQFSNSRSEMNVSTLELGDSALYLCASSPGASGIYNEQFFGPGTRLTVL.

This clone was seen once. The chain has TRBV11-2 and TRBJ2-7; tentative D call: TRBD1 (6 bases). Germline CDR1 reads SGHAT; CDR2 reads FQNNGV. Trimming pared 4 bases from V and 3 bases from J, leaving 7 bases between. This CDR3 region has 12 residues. The CDR3 region has the DNA TGTGCCAGCAGCTACAGGGTCTACGAGCAGTACTTC. Its protein is CASSYRVYEQYF. Based on the CDR3 plus reference TRBV11-2 and TRBJ2-7, the full variable domain is EAGVAQSPRYKIIEKRQSVAFWCNPISGHATLYWYQQILGQGPKLLIQFQNNGVVDDSQLPKDRFSAERLKGVDSTLKIQPAKLEDSAVYLCASSYRVYEQYFGPGTRLTVT.

The V gene is TRBV15, the J gene TRBJ2-7; 10 bases match TRBD1. This CDR3 contains 13 residues. CDR1 and CDR2 from the germline V gene are LNHNV and YYDKDF (reference sequence). V was pared by 8 bases and J by 3 bases, with 4 bases of the junction left unmatched. CDR3 DNA sequence: TGTGCCACCCGCCGGGACAGGGGCTACGAGCAGTACTTC. Amino acids: CATRRDRGYEQYF. The variable domain in full, completed from reference TRBV15 and TRBJ2-7, reads DAMVIQNPRYQVTQFGKPVTLSCSQTLNHNVMYWYQQKSSQAPKLLFHYYDKDFNNEADTPDNFQSRRPNTSFCFLDIRSPGLGDTAMYLCATRRDRGYEQYFGPGTRLTVT.

The chain carries TRBV9 and TRBJ2-7; TRBD1 aligns across 8 bases. Trimming at V came to 0 bases and at J to 1 base, leaving 9 bases not matched to a gene. Per germline, CDR1 SGDLS and CDR2 YYNGEE. The CDR3 contains 17 residues. CDR3 DNA sequence: TGTGCCAGCAGCGTAGGAGGGACAGGCTTAACGTCCTACGAGCAGTACTTC. It encodes CASSVGGTGLTSYEQYF.

The rearrangement links TRBV6-1 to TRBJ1-1, with D maybe TRBD1 (6 bases). The CDR3 contains 13 residues. Per germline, CDR1 MNHNS and CDR2 SASEGT. V lost 6 bases, J lost 5 bases, and 13 bases lay in between. The CDR3 loop is CASRGDKWTEAFF. For the CDR3, the DNA is TGTGCCAGCAGAGGGGACAAATGGACTGAAGCTTTCTTT.

The CDR3 DNA sequence: TGTGCCATTTCGGGGCCAGGTAAACCCACCTACGAGCAGTACTTC. Its protein is CAISGPGKPTYEQYF. The chain joins TRBV5-8 to TRBJ2-7; the D call may be TRBD1 or TRBD2 (5 bases each). Trimming removed 9 bases at V and 2 bases at J, with 21 bases between. Germline loops: CDR1 SGHTS, CDR2 YDEGEE. This CDR3 has 15 amino acids.

The chain is built from TRBV5-5 and TRBJ2-7; D not resolved. Germline V CDR1 and CDR2: SGHKS, YYEKEE (reference sequence). The V gene lost 2 bases and the J gene lost 7 bases, with 10 bases spanning the gap. There are 12 residues in the CDR3. The CDR3 protein is CASSFPGPEQYF. The CDR3 coding sequence is TGTGCCAGCAGCTTTCCAGGACCTGAGCAGTACTTC.

The V gene is TRBV9, the J gene TRBJ2-7, with 7 bases aligning to TRBD2. With 6 bases clipped from V and 1 base from J, the junction kept 7 bases outside the gene matches. The CDR3 length is 14 residues. Looked up from germline, CDR1 is SGDLS and CDR2 is YYNGEE. The CDR3 DNA reads as TGTGCCAGCACCCCTCCGGGGGGTTCCTACGAGCAGTACTTC. Its protein is CASTPPGGSYEQYF.

The chain is built from TRBV5-5 and TRBJ2-7; TRBD2 is a possible D gene (6 bases). This CDR3 is built from 15 residues. V was shortened by 0 bases and J by 7 bases, with 17 bases between the two germline ends. Germline CDR1 and CDR2: SGHKS and YYEKEE (reference sequence). CDR3 sequence: CASSLGLARVEEQYF. The DNA for the CDR3 is TGTGCCAGCAGCTTGGGTCTAGCGCGTGTTGAGGAGCAGTACTTC.

V usage is TRBV27 and J usage is TRBJ2-2; 7 positions match TRBD2. The germline CDR1 and CDR2 sequences are MNHEY and SMNVEV (reference sequence). This CDR3 comprises 16 residues. After removal of 6 bases from V and 5 bases from J, the junction contained 12 bases not matched to a gene. In nucleotides, the CDR3 is TGTGCCAGCAGCCCCCTTGGCGGGAGTCTTACCGGGGAGCTGTTTTTT. As protein: CASSPLGGSLTGELFF.

The chain has TRBV7-2 and TRBJ2-7; no reliable D call. In germline, CDR1 is SGHTA, CDR2 FQGNSA. V was cut by 3 bases and J by 4 bases, with 16 bases left in between. The CDR3 runs 15 residues. CDR3 in amino acids: CASSLGRVSRYEQYF. DNA for the CDR3: TGTGCCAGCAGCTTGGGTCGGGTCAGTAGATACGAGCAGTACTTC.

The chain combines TRBV5-4 with TRBJ1-3; D gene uncertain. Deletions cut 1 base from V and 2 bases from J, with 13 bases between. This CDR3 region has 16 residues. Germline loops: CDR1 SGHNT, CDR2 YYREEE (reference sequence). For the CDR3, the DNA is TGTGCCAGCAGCTTGTACCCGGGGTCCACTGGAAACACCATATATTTT. Amino acids: CASSLYPGSTGNTIYF.

The chain has TRBV5-1 and TRBJ1-1, with D maybe TRBD1 (5 bases). Germline CDR1 is SGHRS and CDR2 is YFSETQ. The CDR3 loop spans 17 amino acids. The germline V and J ends were trimmed by 0 bases and 0 bases, with 15 bases remaining between them. The CDR3 nucleotides read TGCGCCAGCAGCTTGGCCGACGAACAGGCAATGAACACTGAAGCTTTCTTT. As protein: CASSLADEQAMNTEAFF.